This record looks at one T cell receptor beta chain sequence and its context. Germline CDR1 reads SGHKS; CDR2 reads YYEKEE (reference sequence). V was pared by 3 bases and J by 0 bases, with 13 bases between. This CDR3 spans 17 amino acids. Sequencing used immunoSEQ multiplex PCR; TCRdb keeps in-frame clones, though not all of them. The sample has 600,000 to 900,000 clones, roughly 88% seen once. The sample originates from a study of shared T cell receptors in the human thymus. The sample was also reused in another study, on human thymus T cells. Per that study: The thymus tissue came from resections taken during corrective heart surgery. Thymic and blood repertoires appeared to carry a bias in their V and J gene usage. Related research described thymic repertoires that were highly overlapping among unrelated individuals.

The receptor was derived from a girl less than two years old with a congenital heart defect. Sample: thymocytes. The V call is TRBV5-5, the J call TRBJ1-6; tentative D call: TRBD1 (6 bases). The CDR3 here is CASSSDSNSSYNSPLHF. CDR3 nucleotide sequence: TGTGCCAGCAGCTCGGACAGTAACAGCTCCTATAATTCACCCCTCCACTTT.